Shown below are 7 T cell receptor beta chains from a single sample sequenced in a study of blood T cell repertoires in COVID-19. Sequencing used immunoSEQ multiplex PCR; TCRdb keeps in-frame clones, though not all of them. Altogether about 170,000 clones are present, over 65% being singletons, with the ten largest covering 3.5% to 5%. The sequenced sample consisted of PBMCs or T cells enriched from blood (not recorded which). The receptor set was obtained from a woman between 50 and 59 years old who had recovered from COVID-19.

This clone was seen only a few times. This CDR3 is CASSRAGGSGNTIYF. CDR3 nucleotide sequence: TGTGCCAGCAGCCGCGCGGGGGGCTCTGGAAACACCATATATTTT. The rearrangement joins TRBV7-2 to TRBJ1-3; a weak D match, TRBD1 (5 bases). Trimming pared 5 bases from V and 0 bases from J, leaving 11 bases between. This CDR3 has 15 residues. Germline CDR1 reads SGHTA; CDR2 reads FQGNSA.

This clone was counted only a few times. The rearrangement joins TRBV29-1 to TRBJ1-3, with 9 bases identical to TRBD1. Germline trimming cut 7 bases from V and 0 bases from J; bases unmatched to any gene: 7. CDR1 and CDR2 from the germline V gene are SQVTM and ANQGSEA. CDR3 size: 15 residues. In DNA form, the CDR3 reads TGCAGCGCCCGGGGACAGGGCCCCTCTGGAAACACCATATATTTT. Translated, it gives CSARGQGPSGNTIYF.

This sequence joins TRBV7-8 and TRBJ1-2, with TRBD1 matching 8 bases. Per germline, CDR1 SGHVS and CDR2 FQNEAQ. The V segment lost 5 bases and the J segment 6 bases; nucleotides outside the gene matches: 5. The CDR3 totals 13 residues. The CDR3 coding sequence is TGTGCCAGCAGCCATGACAGGGGTAATGGCTACACCTTC. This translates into CASSHDRGNGYTF.

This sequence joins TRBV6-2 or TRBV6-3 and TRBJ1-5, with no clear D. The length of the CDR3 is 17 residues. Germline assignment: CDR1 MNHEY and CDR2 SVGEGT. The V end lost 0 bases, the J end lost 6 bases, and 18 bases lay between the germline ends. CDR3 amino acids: CASSYSLREGWLQPQHF. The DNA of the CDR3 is TGTGCCAGCAGTTACTCGTTACGGGAAGGGTGGCTTCAGCCCCAGCATTTT.

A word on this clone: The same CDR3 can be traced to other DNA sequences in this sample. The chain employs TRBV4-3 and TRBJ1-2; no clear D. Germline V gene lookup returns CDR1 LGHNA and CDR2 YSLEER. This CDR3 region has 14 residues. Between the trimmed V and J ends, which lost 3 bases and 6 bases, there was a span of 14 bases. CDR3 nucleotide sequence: TGCGCCAGCAGCCAGGTGGAGAGGCGGAATGGCTACACCTTC. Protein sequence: CASSQVERRNGYTF.

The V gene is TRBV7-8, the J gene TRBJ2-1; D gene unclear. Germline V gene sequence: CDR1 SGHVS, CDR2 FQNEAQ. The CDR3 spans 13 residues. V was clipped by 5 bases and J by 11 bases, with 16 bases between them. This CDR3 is CASSPPRETQQFF. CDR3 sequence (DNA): TGTGCCAGCAGCCCACCCCGCGAAACCCAGCAGTTCTTC.

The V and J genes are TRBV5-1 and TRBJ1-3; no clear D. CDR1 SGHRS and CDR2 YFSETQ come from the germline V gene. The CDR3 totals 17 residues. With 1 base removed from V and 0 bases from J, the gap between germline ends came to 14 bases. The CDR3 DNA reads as TGCGCCAGCAGCTTGCGGGGTCAACAGAGCTCTGGAAACACCATATATTTT. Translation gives CASSLRGQQSSGNTIYF.